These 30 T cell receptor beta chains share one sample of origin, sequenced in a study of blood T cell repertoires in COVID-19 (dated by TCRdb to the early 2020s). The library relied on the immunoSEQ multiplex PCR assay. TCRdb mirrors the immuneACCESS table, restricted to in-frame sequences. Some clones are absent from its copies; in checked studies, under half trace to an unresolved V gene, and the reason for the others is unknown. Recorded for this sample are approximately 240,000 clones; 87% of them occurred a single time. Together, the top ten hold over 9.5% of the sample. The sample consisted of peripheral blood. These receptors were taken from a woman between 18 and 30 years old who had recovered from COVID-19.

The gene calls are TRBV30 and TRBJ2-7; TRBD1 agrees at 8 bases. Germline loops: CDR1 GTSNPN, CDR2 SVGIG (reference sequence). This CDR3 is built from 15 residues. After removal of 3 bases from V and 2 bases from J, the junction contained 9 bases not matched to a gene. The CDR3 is CAWSSFTTGAYEQYF. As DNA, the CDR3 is TGTGCCTGGAGCTCCTTCACGACAGGGGCCTACGAGCAGTACTTC.

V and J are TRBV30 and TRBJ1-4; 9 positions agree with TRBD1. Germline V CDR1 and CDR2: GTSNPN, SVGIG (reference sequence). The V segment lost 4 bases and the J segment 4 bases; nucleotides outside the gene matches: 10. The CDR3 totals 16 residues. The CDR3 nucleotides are TGTGCCTGGACCGGGACAGGGTTTCTCCTTAATGAAAAACTGTTTTTT. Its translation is CAWTGTGFLLNEKLFF.

CDR3 protein: CASSLVGATYTDTQYF. The DNA for the CDR3 is TGCGCCAGCAGCTTGGTGGGGGCTACCTATACAGATACGCAGTATTTT. This chain uses TRBV5-1 with TRBJ2-3; perhaps TRBD1 as D (6 bases). Germline V gene data show CDR1 as SGHRS and CDR2 as YFSETQ. The CDR3 covers 16 residues. V was pared by 0 bases and J by 3 bases, with 14 bases between.

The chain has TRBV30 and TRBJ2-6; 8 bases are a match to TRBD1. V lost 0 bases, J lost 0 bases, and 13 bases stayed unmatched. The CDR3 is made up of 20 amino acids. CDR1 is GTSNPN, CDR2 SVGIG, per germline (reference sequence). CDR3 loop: CAWSVDQWTGPFSGANVLTF. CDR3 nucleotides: TGTGCCTGGAGTGTCGATCAATGGACAGGGCCCTTCTCTGGGGCCAACGTCCTGACTTTC.

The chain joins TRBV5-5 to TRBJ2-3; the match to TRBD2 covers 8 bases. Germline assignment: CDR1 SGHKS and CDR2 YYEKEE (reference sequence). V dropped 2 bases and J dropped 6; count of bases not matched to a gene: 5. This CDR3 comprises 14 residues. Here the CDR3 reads CASSLLPSGDTQYF. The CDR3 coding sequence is TGTGCCAGCAGCTTACTGCCTAGCGGGGATACGCAGTATTTT.

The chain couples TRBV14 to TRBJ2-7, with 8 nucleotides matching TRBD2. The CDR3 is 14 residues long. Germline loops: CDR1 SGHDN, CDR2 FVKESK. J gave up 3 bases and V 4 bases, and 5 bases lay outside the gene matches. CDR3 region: CASSLLSGSYEQYF. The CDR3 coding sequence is TGTGCCAGCAGCCTGCTCAGCGGGAGCTACGAGCAGTACTTC. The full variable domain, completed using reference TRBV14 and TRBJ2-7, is EAGVTQFPSHSVIEKGQTVTLRCDPISGHDNLYWYRRVMGKEIKFLLHFVKESKQDESGMPNNRFLAERTGGTYSTLKVQPAELEDSGVYFCASSLLSGSYEQYFGPGTRLTVT.

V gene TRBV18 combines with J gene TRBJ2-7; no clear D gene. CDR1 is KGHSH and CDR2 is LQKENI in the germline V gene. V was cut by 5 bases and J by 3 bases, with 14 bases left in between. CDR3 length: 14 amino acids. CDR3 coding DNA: TGTGCCAGCTCAACCCTTGACATGGGCTACGAGCAGTACTTC. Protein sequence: CASSTLDMGYEQYF.

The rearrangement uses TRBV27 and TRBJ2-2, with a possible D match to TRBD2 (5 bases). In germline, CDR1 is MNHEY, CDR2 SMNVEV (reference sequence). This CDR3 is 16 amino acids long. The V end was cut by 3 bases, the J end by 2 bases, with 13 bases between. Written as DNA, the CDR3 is TGTGCCAGCAGTTTTCTTCGGGGAAGTAACACCGGGGAGCTGTTTTTT. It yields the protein CASSFLRGSNTGELFF.

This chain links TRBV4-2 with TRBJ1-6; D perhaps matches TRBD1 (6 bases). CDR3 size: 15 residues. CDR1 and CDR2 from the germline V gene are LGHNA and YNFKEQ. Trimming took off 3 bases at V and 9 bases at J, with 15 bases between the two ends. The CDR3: CASSQATGMGSPLHF. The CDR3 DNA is TGTGCCAGCAGCCAGGCGACAGGCATGGGTTCACCCCTCCACTTT.

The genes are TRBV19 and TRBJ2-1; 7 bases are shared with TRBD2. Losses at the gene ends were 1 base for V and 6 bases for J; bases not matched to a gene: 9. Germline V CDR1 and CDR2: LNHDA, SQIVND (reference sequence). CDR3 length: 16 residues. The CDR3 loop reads CASSIVTGGYLNEQFF. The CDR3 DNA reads TGTGCCAGTAGTATAGTTACGGGAGGCTACCTCAATGAGCAGTTCTTC.

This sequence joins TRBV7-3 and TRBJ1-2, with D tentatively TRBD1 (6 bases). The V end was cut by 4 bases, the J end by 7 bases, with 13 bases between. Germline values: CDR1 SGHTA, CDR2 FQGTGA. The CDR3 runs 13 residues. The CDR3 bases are TGTGCCAGCAGCTACTCAGGGGATTCTGGCTACACCTTC. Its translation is CASSYSGDSGYTF.

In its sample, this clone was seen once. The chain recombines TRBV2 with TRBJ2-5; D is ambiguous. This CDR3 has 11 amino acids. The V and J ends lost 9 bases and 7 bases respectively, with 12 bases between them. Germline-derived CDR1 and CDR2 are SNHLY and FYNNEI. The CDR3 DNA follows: TGTGCCAGTACGAGTATGGTGACCCAGTACTTC. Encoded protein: CASTSMVTQYF.

The CDR3 region has the DNA TGTGCCAGCAGTTACGGGACAGTTAACTATGGCTACACCTTC. This gives the protein CASSYGTVNYGYTF. The V call is TRBV6-5, the J call TRBJ1-2; 7 bases fit TRBD1. The length of the CDR3 is 14 residues. V shed 2 bases and J 1 base; nucleotides not matched to a gene: 1. Germline V gene lookup returns CDR1 MNHEY and CDR2 SVGAGI.

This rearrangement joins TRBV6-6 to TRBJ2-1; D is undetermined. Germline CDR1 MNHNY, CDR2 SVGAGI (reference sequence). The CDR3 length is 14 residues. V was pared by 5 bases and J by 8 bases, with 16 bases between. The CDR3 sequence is CASSQQTLRDEQFF. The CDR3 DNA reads TGTGCCAGCAGTCAACAGACCCTACGCGATGAGCAGTTCTTC.

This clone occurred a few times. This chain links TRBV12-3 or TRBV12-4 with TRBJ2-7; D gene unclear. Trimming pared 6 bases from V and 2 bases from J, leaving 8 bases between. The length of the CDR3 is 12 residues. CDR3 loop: CASSLTTYEQYF. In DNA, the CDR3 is TGTGCCAGCAGCCTTACTACCTACGAGCAGTACTTC.

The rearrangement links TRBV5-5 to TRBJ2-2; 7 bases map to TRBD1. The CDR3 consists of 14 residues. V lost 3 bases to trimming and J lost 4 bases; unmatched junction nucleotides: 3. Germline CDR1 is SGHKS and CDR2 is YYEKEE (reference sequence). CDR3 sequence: CASSYHRGTGELFF. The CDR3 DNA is TGTGCCAGCAGCTACCACAGGGGCACCGGGGAGCTGTTTTTT.

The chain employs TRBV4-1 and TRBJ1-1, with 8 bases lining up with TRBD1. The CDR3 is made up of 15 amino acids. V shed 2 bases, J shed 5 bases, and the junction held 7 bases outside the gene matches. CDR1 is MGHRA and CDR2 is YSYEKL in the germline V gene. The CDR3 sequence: CASSQLYRGITEAFF. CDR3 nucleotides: TGCGCCAGCAGCCAACTTTACAGGGGGATTACTGAAGCTTTCTTT.

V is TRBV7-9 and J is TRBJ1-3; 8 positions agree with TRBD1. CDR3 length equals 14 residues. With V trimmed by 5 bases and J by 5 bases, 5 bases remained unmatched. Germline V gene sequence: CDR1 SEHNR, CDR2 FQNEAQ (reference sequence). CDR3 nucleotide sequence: TGTGCCAGCAGCACCTGGACAGGGAGAAACACCATATATTTT. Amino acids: CASSTWTGRNTIYF.

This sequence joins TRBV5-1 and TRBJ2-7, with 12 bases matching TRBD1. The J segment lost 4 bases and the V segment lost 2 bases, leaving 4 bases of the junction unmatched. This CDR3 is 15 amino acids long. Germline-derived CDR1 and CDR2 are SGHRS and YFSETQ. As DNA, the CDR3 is TGCGCCAGCAGCTTCGGGACAGGGGGCGGGTACGAGCAGTACTTC. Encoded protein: CASSFGTGGGYEQYF. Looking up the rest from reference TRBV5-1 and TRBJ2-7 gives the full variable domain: KAGVTQTPRYLIKTRGQQVTLSCSPISGHRSVSWYQQTPGQGLQFLFEYFSETQRNKGNFPGRFSGRQFSNSRSEMNVSTLELGDSALYLCASSFGTGGGYEQYFGPGTRLTVT.

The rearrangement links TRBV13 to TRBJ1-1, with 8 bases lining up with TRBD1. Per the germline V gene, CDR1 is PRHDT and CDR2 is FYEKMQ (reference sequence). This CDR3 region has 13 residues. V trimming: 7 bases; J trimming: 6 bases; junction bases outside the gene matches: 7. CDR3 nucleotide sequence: TGTGCCAGCAACACAGGGGGAAACGCTGAAGCTTTCTTT. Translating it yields CASNTGGNAEAFF.

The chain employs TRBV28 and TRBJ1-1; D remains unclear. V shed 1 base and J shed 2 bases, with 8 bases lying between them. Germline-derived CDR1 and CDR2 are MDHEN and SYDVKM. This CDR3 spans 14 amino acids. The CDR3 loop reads CASSLSQSNTEAFF. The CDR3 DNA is TGTGCCAGCAGTTTATCACAGTCCAACACTGAAGCTTTCTTT. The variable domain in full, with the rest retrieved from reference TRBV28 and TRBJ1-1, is DVKVTQSSRYLVKRTGEKVFLECVQDMDHENMFWYRQDPGLGLRLIYFSYDVKMKEKGDIPEGYSVSREKKERFSLILESASTNQTSMYLCASSLSQSNTEAFFGQGTRLTVV.

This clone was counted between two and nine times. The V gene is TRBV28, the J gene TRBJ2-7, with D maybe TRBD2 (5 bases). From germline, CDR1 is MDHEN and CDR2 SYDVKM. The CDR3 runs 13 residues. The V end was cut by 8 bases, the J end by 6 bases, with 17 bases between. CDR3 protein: CASGLVQAGEQYF. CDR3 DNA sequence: TGTGCCAGCGGACTTGTCCAGGCAGGCGAGCAGTACTTC.

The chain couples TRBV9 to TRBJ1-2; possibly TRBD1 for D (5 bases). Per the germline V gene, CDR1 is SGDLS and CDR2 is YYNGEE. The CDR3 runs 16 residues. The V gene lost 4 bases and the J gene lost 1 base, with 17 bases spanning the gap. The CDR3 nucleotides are TGTGCCAGCAGCCCCAACCCAGGGCATAGTAACTATGGCTACACCTTC. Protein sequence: CASSPNPGHSNYGYTF.

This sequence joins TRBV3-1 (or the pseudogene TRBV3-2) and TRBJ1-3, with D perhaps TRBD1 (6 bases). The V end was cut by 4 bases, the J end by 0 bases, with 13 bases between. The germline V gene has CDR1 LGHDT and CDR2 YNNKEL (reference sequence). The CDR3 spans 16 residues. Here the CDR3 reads CASSPSRGHSGNTIYF. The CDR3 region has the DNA TGTGCCAGCAGCCCATCCAGGGGCCACTCTGGAAACACCATATATTTT.

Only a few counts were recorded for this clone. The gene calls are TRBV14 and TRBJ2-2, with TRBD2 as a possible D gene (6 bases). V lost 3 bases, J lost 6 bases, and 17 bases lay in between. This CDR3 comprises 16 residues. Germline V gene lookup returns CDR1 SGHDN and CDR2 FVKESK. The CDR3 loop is CASSHRRDGFSGELFF. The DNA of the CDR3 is TGTGCCAGCAGCCACAGGAGGGATGGGTTTTCCGGGGAGCTGTTTTTT.

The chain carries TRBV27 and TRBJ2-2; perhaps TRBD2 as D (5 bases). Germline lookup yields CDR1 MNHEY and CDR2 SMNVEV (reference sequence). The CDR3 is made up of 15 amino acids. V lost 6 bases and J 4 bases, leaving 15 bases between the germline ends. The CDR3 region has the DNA TGTGCCAGCAGGAACGTCGGGGTATCCACCGGGGAGCTGTTTTTT. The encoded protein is CASRNVGVSTGELFF.

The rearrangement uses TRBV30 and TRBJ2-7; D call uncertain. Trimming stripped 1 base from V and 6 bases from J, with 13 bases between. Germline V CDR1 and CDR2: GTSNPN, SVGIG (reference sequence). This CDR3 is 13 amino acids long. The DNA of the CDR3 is TGTGCCTGGAGTGGGAAAAGGCTAGGCGAGCAGTACTTC. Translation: CAWSGKRLGEQYF.

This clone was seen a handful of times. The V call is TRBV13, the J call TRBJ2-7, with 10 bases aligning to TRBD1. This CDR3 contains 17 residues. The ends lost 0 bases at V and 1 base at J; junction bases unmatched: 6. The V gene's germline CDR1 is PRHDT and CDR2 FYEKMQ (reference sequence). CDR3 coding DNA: TGTGCCAGCAGCTTAGGAGCCTCGGGACAGGGGTCCTACGAGCAGTACTTC. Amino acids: CASSLGASGQGSYEQYF.

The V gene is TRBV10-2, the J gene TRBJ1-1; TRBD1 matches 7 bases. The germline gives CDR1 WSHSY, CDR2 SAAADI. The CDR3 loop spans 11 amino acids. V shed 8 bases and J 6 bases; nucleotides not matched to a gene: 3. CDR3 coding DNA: TGCGCCAGCTTTCAGGGGGCTGAAGCTTTCTTT. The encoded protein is CASFQGAEAFF.

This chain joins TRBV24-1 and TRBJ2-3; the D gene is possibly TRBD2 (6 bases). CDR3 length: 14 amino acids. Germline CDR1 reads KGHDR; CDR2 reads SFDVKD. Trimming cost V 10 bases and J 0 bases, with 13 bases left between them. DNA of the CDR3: TGTGCCACTCAGGCCGGGAGTAGCACAGATACGCAGTATTTT. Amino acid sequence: CATQAGSSTDTQYF.